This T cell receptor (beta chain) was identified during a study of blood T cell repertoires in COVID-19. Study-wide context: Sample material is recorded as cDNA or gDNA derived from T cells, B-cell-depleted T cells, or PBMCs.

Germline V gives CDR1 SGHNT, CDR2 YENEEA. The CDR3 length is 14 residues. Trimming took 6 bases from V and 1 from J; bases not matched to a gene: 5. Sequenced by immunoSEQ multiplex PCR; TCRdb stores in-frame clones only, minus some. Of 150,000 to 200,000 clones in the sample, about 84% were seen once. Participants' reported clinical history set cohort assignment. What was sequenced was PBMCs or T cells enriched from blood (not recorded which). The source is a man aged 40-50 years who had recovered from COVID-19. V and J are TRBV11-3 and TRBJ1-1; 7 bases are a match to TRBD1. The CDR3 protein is CASSQQGPNTEAFF. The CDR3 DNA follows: TGTGCCAGCAGTCAACAGGGGCCGAACACTGAAGCTTTCTTT.